The 29 T cell receptor beta chains reported below all come from one sample, sequenced in a study of T cell responses to AZD1222 COVID-19 vaccine. Measured with immunoSEQ multiplex PCR; TCRdb has only the in-frame clones, and not every one. Among about 270,000 clones, approximately 94% were seen once, and the ten largest hold around 0.6%. The specimen comprised peripheral blood, sampled 28 days after the second AZD1222 dose. The receptors were gathered from an adult who received the AZD1222 COVID-19 vaccine.

The rearrangement links TRBV11-2 to TRBJ2-2; 8 nucleotides align to TRBD1. V shed 1 base and J 7 bases; nucleotides not matched to a gene: 5. The CDR3 totals 15 residues. The germline V gene has CDR1 SGHAT and CDR2 FQNNGV. Written as DNA, the CDR3 is TGTGCCAGCAGCTTAGTGCAGGGGGCTGGCGGGGAGCTGTTTTTT. The encoded protein is CASSLVQGAGGELFF.

This clone occurred once. The CDR3: CASSATGFRNTEAFF. CDR3 nucleotides: TGTGCCAGCAGTGCTACAGGGTTCCGGAACACTGAAGCTTTCTTT. This chain joins TRBV2 and TRBJ1-1, with a weak D call TRBD1 (6 bases). The CDR3 totals 15 residues. Germline V CDR1 and CDR2: SNHLY, FYNNEI. V dropped 4 bases and J dropped 1 base, with 13 bases sitting between them.

The chain carries TRBV7-9 and TRBJ1-5; the match to TRBD1 covers 8 bases. The junction had 16 bases not matched to a gene; V was cut back by 4 bases and J by 11 bases. The CDR3 sequence is 16 residues long. Germline CDR1 is SEHNR and CDR2 is FQNEAQ (reference sequence). CDR3 nucleotide sequence: TGTGCCAGCAGCTCCTTTAGGTTGGGTACAGGGGGATCCCAGCATTTT. Protein: CASSSFRLGTGGSQHF. The variable domain in full, completed from reference TRBV7-9 and TRBJ1-5, reads DTGVSQNPRHKITKRGQNVTFRCDPISEHNRLYWYRQTLGQGPEFLTYFQNEAQLEKSRLLSDRFSAERPKGSFSTLEIQRTEQGDSAMYLCASSSFRLGTGGSQHFGDGTRLSIL.

The rearrangement uses TRBV5-1 and TRBJ2-1; D not certain. V lost 0 bases, J lost 8 bases, and 3 bases lay in between. In germline, CDR1 is SGHRS, CDR2 YFSETQ. The CDR3 loop spans 11 amino acids. In DNA, the CDR3 is TGCGCCAGCAGCTTGGACTATGAGCAGTTCTTC. It yields the protein CASSLDYEQFF.

The V call is TRBV6-5, the J call TRBJ1-1; D is unclear. Trimming stripped 0 bases from V and 3 bases from J, with 11 bases between. CDR3 length equals 15 residues. Germline CDR1 reads MNHEY; CDR2 reads SVGAGI. The CDR3 sequence: CASSYSHTADTEAFF. The DNA for the CDR3 is TGTGCCAGCAGTTACTCTCACACGGCGGACACTGAAGCTTTCTTT.

The J gene is TRBJ2-2, the V gene TRBV19, with 7 bases fitting TRBD1. The trim removed 5 bases at V and 4 bases at J, leaving 7 bases unmatched. CDR3 length: 15 residues. Germline loops: CDR1 LNHDA, CDR2 SQIVND (reference sequence). CDR3 in DNA: TGTGCCAGTAGTGCGTACAGGGGCGGCACCGGGGAGCTGTTTTTT. Encoded protein: CASSAYRGGTGELFF.

The chain joins TRBV6-5 to TRBJ1-2; the D is unclear. The germline gives CDR1 MNHEY, CDR2 SVGAGI. The germline V and J ends were trimmed by 0 bases and 7 bases, with 9 bases remaining between them. CDR3 length: 13 amino acids. CDR3 protein: CASSYSGSSGYTF. The CDR3 nucleotides are TGTGCCAGCAGTTACTCGGGCAGCTCTGGCTACACCTTC.

This sequence joins TRBV5-1 and TRBJ1-1, with D perhaps TRBD1 (5 bases). The germline V gene encodes CDR1 SGHRS and CDR2 YFSETQ. V was cut by 5 bases and J by 0 bases, with 11 bases left in between. This CDR3 is 14 amino acids long. The DNA for the CDR3 is TGCGCCAGCAGGGGGGAGCTCATGAACACTGAAGCTTTCTTT. Encoded protein: CASRGELMNTEAFF.

The J gene is TRBJ2-3, the V gene TRBV15; 7 bases match TRBD1. The CDR3 runs 15 residues. Per germline, CDR1 LNHNV and CDR2 YYDKDF (reference sequence). With 3 bases clipped from V and 8 bases from J, the junction kept 11 bases outside the gene matches. The DNA of the CDR3 is TGTGCCACCAGCAGGGACAGGAACCAATACCTTACGCAGTATTTT. Protein sequence: CATSRDRNQYLTQYF.

The genes are TRBV11-2 and TRBJ1-4; no reliable D call. V gave up 3 bases and J gave up 0 bases, with 11 bases separating them. CDR1 and CDR2 (germline): SGHAT, FQNNGV. CDR3 length: 16 amino acids. The CDR3 sequence is CASSFGRTTTNEKLFF. For the CDR3, the DNA is TGTGCCAGCAGCTTCGGCAGGACCACAACTAATGAAAAACTGTTTTTT.

On this clone itself: The sample contains more than one DNA sequence encoding this CDR3. The gene calls are TRBV28 and TRBJ2-7, with D possibly TRBD1 on 5 matching bases. The V gene's germline CDR1 is MDHEN and CDR2 SYDVKM. The CDR3 totals 12 residues. V dropped 3 bases and J dropped 3 bases, with 6 bases sitting between them. The CDR3 is CASSFQGYEQYF. Here the CDR3 DNA reads TGTGCCAGCAGTTTCCAGGGCTACGAGCAGTACTTC.

This chain connects TRBV2 to TRBJ1-2; a weak D match, TRBD1 (6 bases). The CDR3 sequence is 12 residues long. Looked up from germline, CDR1 is SNHLY and CDR2 is FYNNEI. V lost 7 bases and J 8 bases, leaving 14 bases between the germline ends. This CDR3 reads CASTPDSRGYTF. The CDR3 DNA follows: TGTGCCAGCACCCCGGACAGTCGAGGCTACACCTTC.

The V call is TRBV6-5, the J call TRBJ1-6; perhaps TRBD1 as D (6 bases). This CDR3 is built from 15 residues. The germline V and J ends were trimmed by 8 bases and 0 bases, with 11 bases remaining between them. Germline CDR1 MNHEY, CDR2 SVGAGI. CDR3 sequence reads: CASGGGSSYNSPLHF. CDR3 sequence (DNA): TGTGCCAGCGGGGGGGGCTCCTCCTATAATTCACCCCTCCACTTT.

This clone was seen a single time. The V call is TRBV28, the J call TRBJ2-5; 7 bases line up with TRBD1. CDR1 and CDR2 from the germline V gene are MDHEN and SYDVKM. V gave up 5 bases and J gave up 5 bases; unmatched junction bases: 14. The CDR3 length is 16 residues. The CDR3 here is CASSPHPYRGDETQYF. CDR3 in DNA: TGTGCCAGCAGTCCCCATCCTTACAGGGGAGACGAGACCCAGTACTTC.

The chain links TRBV5-1 to TRBJ2-1, with D tentatively TRBD2 (5 bases). Between the trimmed V and J ends, which lost 6 bases and 6 bases, there was a span of 13 bases. The CDR3 sequence is 13 residues long. Germline V gene lookup returns CDR1 SGHRS and CDR2 YFSETQ. Here the CDR3 DNA reads TGCGCCAGCACCCGGGAACCCTCCAATGAGCAGTTCTTC. Residues: CASTREPSNEQFF. Full variable domain (remainder filled in from reference TRBV5-1 and TRBJ2-1): KAGVTQTPRYLIKTRGQQVTLSCSPISGHRSVSWYQQTPGQGLQFLFEYFSETQRNKGNFPGRFSGRQFSNSRSEMNVSTLELGDSALYLCASTREPSNEQFFGPGTRLTVL.

The chain employs TRBV14 and TRBJ2-7; 8 bases are a match to TRBD1. The junction had 20 bases not matched to a gene; V was cut back by 1 base and J by 3 bases. In germline, CDR1 is SGHDN, CDR2 FVKESK. The length of the CDR3 is 20 residues. The CDR3 is CASSQGPLGQGFIIGYEQYF. CDR3 sequence (DNA): TGTGCCAGCAGCCAAGGTCCCCTTGGACAGGGCTTTATTATCGGCTACGAGCAGTACTTC.

This chain connects TRBV28 to TRBJ1-2; D is uncertain. CDR3 length: 12 amino acids. The ends were cut back, 3 bases at V and 6 bases at J, with 8 bases in the middle. From germline, CDR1 is MDHEN and CDR2 SYDVKM. CDR3 region: CASSFPTHGYTF. CDR3 coding DNA: TGTGCCAGCAGTTTTCCAACTCATGGCTACACCTTC.

The chain employs TRBV29-1 and TRBJ2-3, with 10 bases lining up with TRBD2. V was pared by 6 bases and J by 1 base, with 16 bases of the junction left unmatched. This CDR3 is 18 amino acids long. Germline V gene sequence: CDR1 SQVTM, CDR2 ANQGSEA. The DNA for the CDR3 is TGCAGCGTCCCAACGGGGACTAGCGCTAACCGTCGCACAGATACGCAGTATTTT. Encoded protein: CSVPTGTSANRRTDTQYF.

The chain links TRBV19 to TRBJ2-7; D is perhaps TRBD2 (6 bases). Per germline, CDR1 LNHDA and CDR2 SQIVND (reference sequence). The V gene lost 6 bases and the J gene lost 0 bases, with 15 bases spanning the gap. The CDR3 spans 15 residues. This chain's CDR3 is CASSEMVAVSYEQYF. For the CDR3, the DNA is TGTGCCAGTAGCGAGATGGTAGCGGTCTCCTACGAGCAGTACTTC.

The chain recombines TRBV5-4 with TRBJ2-1; D gene unclear. Germline lookup yields CDR1 SGHNT and CDR2 YYREEE (reference sequence). This CDR3 spans 16 amino acids. The V end was cut by 1 base, the J end by 1 base, with 12 bases between. The CDR3 region has the DNA TGTGCCAGCAGCTTGTATGCTGGGCAATCCTACAATGAGCAGTTCTTC. This gives the protein CASSLYAGQSYNEQFF. Filled out from reference TRBV5-4 and TRBJ2-1, the complete variable domain reads ETGVTQSPTHLIKTRGQQVTLRCSSQSGHNTVSWYQQALGQGPQFIFQYYREEENGRGNFPPRFSGLQFPNYSSELNVNALELDDSALYLCASSLYAGQSYNEQFFGPGTRLTVL.

This chain connects TRBV6-2 or TRBV6-3 to TRBJ1-2; no clear D gene. The CDR3 contains 14 residues. Trimming removed 6 bases at V and 2 bases at J, with 13 bases between. The germline V gene has CDR1 MNHEY and CDR2 SVGEGT. CDR3 amino acids: CASSPLWRNYGYTF. In DNA form, the CDR3 reads TGTGCCAGCAGCCCCCTATGGAGGAACTATGGCTACACCTTC.

The CDR3 here is CASSPLRTSYNEQFF. The DNA of the CDR3 is TGTGCCAGCAGCCCCCTCCGGACCTCCTACAATGAGCAGTTCTTC. The chain has TRBV7-3 and TRBJ2-1; D not certain. CDR1 is SGHTA, CDR2 FQGTGA, per germline. The CDR3 contains 15 residues. V was trimmed by 5 bases and J by 0 bases, leaving 11 bases between them.

The rearrangement joins TRBV4-1 to TRBJ1-5, with 9 bases that match TRBD1. This CDR3 is 15 amino acids long. V trimming: 0 bases; J trimming: 5 bases; junction bases outside the gene matches: 2. Germline lookup yields CDR1 MGHRA and CDR2 YSYEKL. CDR3 nucleotides: TGCGCCAGCAGCCAAGATTACAGGGGGCATCAGCCCCAGCATTTT. This gives the protein CASSQDYRGHQPQHF.

V is TRBV19 and J is TRBJ2-7; 7 positions match TRBD1. The CDR3 loop spans 14 amino acids. J was trimmed by 3 bases and V by 4 bases; bases with no gene match: 6. Germline CDR1 is LNHDA and CDR2 is SQIVND (reference sequence). The CDR3 DNA sequence: TGTGCCAGTAGTACCCGGACAGGACGCTACGAGCAGTACTTC. It specifies CASSTRTGRYEQYF.

The chain joins TRBV3-1 (or the pseudogene TRBV3-2) to TRBJ1-1; D possibly corresponds to TRBD1 (5 bases). V shed 3 bases and J shed 1 base, with 9 bases lying between them. Germline lookup yields CDR1 LGHDT and CDR2 YNNKEL (reference sequence). The CDR3 sequence is 14 residues long. CDR3 sequence reads: CASSQGVSNTEAFF. CDR3 in DNA: TGTGCCAGCAGCCAGGGGGTCTCGAACACTGAAGCTTTCTTT.

The gene calls are TRBV9 and TRBJ2-1; D remains unclear. V lost 0 bases, J lost 4 bases, and 11 bases lay in between. This CDR3 is built from 15 residues. Germline loops: CDR1 SGDLS, CDR2 YYNGEE. CDR3 residues: CASSVVDGRYNEQFF. CDR3 sequence (DNA): TGTGCCAGCAGCGTAGTAGACGGGCGGTACAATGAGCAGTTCTTC.

This rearrangement joins TRBV6-5 to TRBJ1-1, with D possibly matching TRBD1 (6 bases). The V and J ends lost 2 bases and 6 bases respectively, with 10 bases between them. Looked up from germline, CDR1 is MNHEY and CDR2 is SVGAGI. CDR3 length equals 13 residues. Here the CDR3 DNA reads TGTGCCAGCAGTTACGGGGGGCCAGCTGAAGCTTTCTTT. Translation gives CASSYGGPAEAFF.

The V call is TRBV9, the J call TRBJ1-3, with 8 bases aligning to TRBD1. The CDR3 sequence is 15 residues long. V gave up 4 bases and J gave up 0 bases; unmatched junction bases: 3. Germline CDR1 reads SGDLS; CDR2 reads YYNGEE. CDR3 coding DNA: TGTGCCAGCAGCTGGGGACAGGACTCTGGAAACACCATATATTTT. Translation gives CASSWGQDSGNTIYF.

This clone appeared a single time. This chain connects TRBV5-5 to TRBJ1-3; 7 positions agree with TRBD1. This CDR3 is 16 amino acids long. CDR1 is SGHKS and CDR2 is YYEKEE in the germline V gene (reference sequence). V was clipped by 5 bases and J by 4 bases; unmatched bases: 12. The CDR3 sequence: CASSRTGGASGNTIYF. In DNA, the CDR3 is TGTGCCAGCAGTCGGACAGGAGGCGCTTCGGGAAACACCATATATTTT.